This T cell receptor beta chain was sequenced in a study of vaccination effects on CD4 cells after COVID-19. General study results and limits: Among infection- and vaccine-induced clones, marked clonal contraction occurred late after vaccination.

The CDR3 covers 16 residues. Germline CDR1 reads MNHEY; CDR2 reads SVGAGI. Trimming cost V 2 bases and J 5 bases, with 17 bases left between them. Sequencing was preceded by expansion of antigen-specific CD4+ T cells with viral peptide pools in the ViraFEST assay. It was after 10 days of culture that CD4+ T cells were isolated. As their vaccination, participants received two doses of either BNT162b2 or mRNA-1273. The healthy vaccine recipients, who had no prior SARS-CoV-2 infection, showed negative nucleocapsid antibodies. Roughly 2.1 million PBMC per well received 10 IU/ml IL-2 and roughly 10 ug/ml peptides in culture. Half-medium replacement with IL-2 medium occurred on days 3 and 7. Generated by immunoSEQ multiplex PCR, the TCRdb table keeps only in-frame clones and is missing some. This table has almost 70,000 clones, about 74% appearing once. Of note for this clone: The antigen is unknown.

Sequencing was performed on CD4+ T cells from PBMCs cultured with HCoV-229E spike peptides, taken after COVID-19 vaccination. The clonotype originates from a human donor who received a COVID-19 vaccine. The genes are TRBV6-5 and TRBJ2-3, with D hard to call. The CDR3 bases are TGTGCCAGCAGTTACGCAGCTAGAGGAGCACAAGATACGCAGTATTTT. Protein: CASSYAARGAQDTQYF.